This T cell receptor beta chain derives from a study of blood T cell repertoires in COVID-19 (dated by TCRdb to 2020 to 2022). Regarding the complete study: Samples from collaborators originated in the United States, Italy and Spain and spanned both the acute and convalescent phases of COVID-19. The prospective study material was composed of cDNA or gDNA derived from T cells, B-cell-depleted T cells, or PBMCs. Subjects who had been exposed to COVID-19, were actively infected with it, or had recovered from it provided the deeply sampled blood TCRbeta repertoires that made up the dataset. The repertoires were released in a freely available public database intended as a resource for research on the immune response to SARS-CoV-2. Samples were obtained from the ongoing ImmuneRACE study (first 160 participants) and from 1,254 subjects provided by 6 global collaborators. Sample metadata almost always included a de-identified subject ID, COVID-19 status, age in years and sex. HLA class I and class II types, where available, came from metadata supplied by the sample provider rather than from assay-based typing.

The collaborating institutions used their own protocols to collect whole blood in K2EDTA tubes. Collaborator samples were shipped for TCRbeta analysis as frozen whole blood, isolated PBMCs, or DNA extracted from either sample type. This clone was detected a few times. It has no known antigen specificity. Base qualities are missing; no much larger clone stands one base away. The germline V gene (reference sequence) specifies SEHNR as CDR1 and FQNEAQ as CDR2. The junction shows trimming of 5 bases on V and 7 bases on J, and the gene matches do not reach 5 bases of it. The CDR3 spans 15 residues, from the cysteine through the phenylalanine. Left in the record is the CDR3 DNA by itself, 45 bases read in frame from the first base. The immunoSEQ Assay, a bias-controlled multiplex PCR, was used to amplify TCRbeta CDR3 regions from genomic DNA. In the original analysis: The number of nucleated cells in each sample was estimated by amplification of reference gene primers within the assay. To quantify the absolute abundance of each unique TCRbeta CDR3 rearrangement, sequence reads were collapsed and filtered. Productive Simpson clonality was computed per sample as the square root of Simpson's diversity index over productive rearrangements. Not all clones reach the TCRdb copy of this immuneACCESS table, which keeps in-frame sequences only. Checked studies attribute under half of the gap to unresolved V genes and leave the rest unexplained. That table gives V, J and clone size, and the DNA gave D and trimming. Across this sample there are some 530,000 clones, with 80% to 90% seen only once. Approximately 3.2% of the sample comes from the top ten.

What the authors observed across the whole study: The quantity of clinical and demographic metadata differed by source and by participant and was supplied without curation.

Sequenced: peripheral blood. This clonotype was sampled from a human donor in a cohort sampled during active COVID-19. The rearrangement combines TRBV7-9 with TRBJ2-1; the junction holds 13 bases that match TRBD2. In nucleotide form, the sequence is TGTGCCAGCAGCCGTGGGACTAGCGGGATTAATGAGCAGTTCTTC. This codes for CASSRGTSGINEQFF.